This T cell receptor beta chain stems from a study of blood T cells in healthy people across ages (dated by TCRdb to 2015 to 2017). With regard to the full study: Template switching captured roughly one uniquely barcoded TCR beta cDNA molecule per two T cells in model experiments. The study measured age-related changes in TCR beta repertoire diversity using deep sequencing normalized with unique cDNA molecular identifiers. Donors were grouped into four age groups: young (average 16 years), middle-aged (approximately 41), aged (roughly 62) and long-lived (around 82). To avoid experimental bias, donors of different ages were randomly spread across the sequencing lanes. The study analyzed two additional independent replicas of 1 million unique cDNA reads from the same blood draw for two donors, one aged 18 to 30 and one aged 80 or older.

Here V drops 5 bases and J drops 7 bases, and the junction holds 10 bases not matched to any gene. The germline V gene sets CDR1 to SGHTA and CDR2 to FQGTGA. The cysteine opens and the phenylalanine closes a CDR3 of 14 amino acids. Only the CDR3 DNA is retained, 42 bases long and in frame from the first base. Findings and caveats that apply to the study as a whole: Donor CMV infection status was unknown, potentially confounding age-related changes in expanded clonotypes. Because profiling used bulk unsorted PBMCs, naive and antigen-experienced compartments could not be compared conclusively. Estimates of total diversity based on one million sequenced T cells were considered lower bounds and underestimates. The long-lived group showed more naive CD4+ T cells, fewer expanded clones and increased TCR diversity than the aged group, suggesting age selection. Observed TCR beta diversity correlated strongly with the percentage of naive T cells measured by flow cytometry. Observed TCR beta diversity per million T cells fell roughly linearly with age, and a significant reduction was already apparent by age around 44.

Donors were around 37 systemically healthy Caucasian individuals from Russia aged roughly 6 to 100 years. Each donor gave approximately 9.3 milliliters of peripheral blood, collected into EDTA-treated Vacutainer tubes. Ficoll-Paque density-gradient centrifugation was used to isolate PBMCs, with at least 6.5 million per sample. Total RNA, at least 5.5 micrograms per sample, was extracted from PBMCs with Trizol reagent. For every donor, an aliquot of PBMCs went through flow cytometry to measure the percentages of naive CD45RAhigh/CD27high T cells. Remarks on this clonotype: What antigen it recognizes has not been identified. No clone much larger than this one lies a single base away; base qualities are absent.

Preparation of the library involved 5' RACE. TCRdb shows the sequencer as Illumina HiSeq 2500. A second roughly 7 to 11 cycle PCR used a sample-barcoded 5' primer and a J-beta primer mix. A template-switch 5' adaptor carrying 12 random nucleotides introduced a unique molecular identifier onto each TCR beta cDNA molecule. At least 2.5 million CDR3-containing paired-end reads were obtained from each sample. First-strand cDNA synthesis was performed from all RNA using the Mint cDNA synthesis kit, with priming by a TRBC-specific oligonucleotide. Following uracil-DNA glycosylase treatment, a first 18-cycle PCR with universal primers M1SS and BC2_uni_R was performed on all cDNA. From the authors' description of their analysis: For normalization, 1 million high-quality reads were randomly selected from each sample, with every read carrying a distinct molecular identifier. Reads sharing molecular identifiers were discarded rather than binned into consensus sequences. MiTCR, set to a Q25 quality threshold and the strictest error-elimination algorithm, was used for CDR3 identification, clonotype clustering and error correction. Lower-bound total TCR beta diversity was estimated with a nonparametric unseen species model using Euler transformation. The public reads were run again by TCRdb, first through fastp at Q25 and then through MiXCR, and only productive beta chains were kept. Identical CDR3 proteins give one entry, which carries the most common genes and DNA. The authors' filters were not applied to this entry. Here the sample has roughly 800,000 distinct CDR3 sequences; 58% occur a single time. The ten largest account for 22% of the sample.

The sequence came from a man between 25 and 39 years old in good health. Sequenced sample: blood. The chain was built from TRBV7-3 and TRBJ1-2; the junction holds 7 bases that match TRBD1. Read as DNA, the sequence is TGTGCCAGCAGCCTGGACAGGACCTATGGTGGCTACACCTTC. Its translation reads: CASSLDRTYGGYTF. Full variable domain (CDR3 extended with the reference TRBV7-3 and TRBJ1-2 proteins): GAGVSQTPSNKVTEKGKYVELRCDPISGHTALYWYRQSLGQGPEFLIYFQGTGAADDSGLPNDRFFAVRPEGSVSTLKIQRTERGDSAVYLCASSLDRTYGGYTFGSGTRLTVV.